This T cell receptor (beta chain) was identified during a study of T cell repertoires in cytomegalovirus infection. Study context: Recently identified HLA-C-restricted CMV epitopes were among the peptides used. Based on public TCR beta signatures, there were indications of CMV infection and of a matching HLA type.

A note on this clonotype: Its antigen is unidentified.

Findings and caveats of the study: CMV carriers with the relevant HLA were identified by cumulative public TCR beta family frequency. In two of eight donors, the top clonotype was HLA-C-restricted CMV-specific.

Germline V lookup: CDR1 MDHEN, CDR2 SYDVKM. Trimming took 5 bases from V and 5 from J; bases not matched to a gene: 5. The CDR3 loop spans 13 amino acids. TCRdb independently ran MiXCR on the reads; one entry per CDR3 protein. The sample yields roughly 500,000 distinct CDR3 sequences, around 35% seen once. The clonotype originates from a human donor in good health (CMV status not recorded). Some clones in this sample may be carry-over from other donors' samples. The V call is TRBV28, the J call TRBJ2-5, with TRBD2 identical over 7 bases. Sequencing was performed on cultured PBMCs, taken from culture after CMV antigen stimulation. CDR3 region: CASSATGRETQYF. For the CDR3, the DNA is TGTGCCAGCAGTGCTACCGGGAGGGAGACCCAGTACTTC. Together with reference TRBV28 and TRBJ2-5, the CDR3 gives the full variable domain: DVKVTQSSRYLVKRTGEKVFLECVQDMDHENMFWYRQDPGLGLRLIYFSYDVKMKEKGDIPEGYSVSREKKERFSLILESASTNQTSMYLCASSATGRETQYFGPGTRLLVL.